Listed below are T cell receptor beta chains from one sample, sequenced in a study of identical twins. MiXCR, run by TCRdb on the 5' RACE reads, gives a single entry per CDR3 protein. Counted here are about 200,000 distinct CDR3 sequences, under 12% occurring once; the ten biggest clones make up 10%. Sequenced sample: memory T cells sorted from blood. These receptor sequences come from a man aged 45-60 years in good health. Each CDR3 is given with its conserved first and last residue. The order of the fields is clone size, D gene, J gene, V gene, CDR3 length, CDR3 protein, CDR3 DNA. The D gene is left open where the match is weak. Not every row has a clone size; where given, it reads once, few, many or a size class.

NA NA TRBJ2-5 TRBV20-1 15 CSARDQVFAGETQYF TGCAGTGCTAGAGATCAAGTCTTTGCGGGGGAGACCCAGTACTTC
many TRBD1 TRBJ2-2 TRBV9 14 CASSVMTGAGELFF TGTGCCAGCAGCGTTATGACAGGGGCCGGGGAGCTGTTTTTT
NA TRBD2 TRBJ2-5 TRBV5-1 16 CASSPTTTSAQETQYF TGCGCCAGCAGTCCGACGACGACTAGCGCGCAAGAGACCCAGTACTTC
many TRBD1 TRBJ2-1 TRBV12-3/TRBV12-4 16 CASSYSGTGFYNEQFF TGTGCCAGCAGTTACTCCGGGACAGGGTTCTACAATGAGCAGTTCTTC
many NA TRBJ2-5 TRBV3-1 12 CASSQEGETQYF TGTGCCAGCAGCCAAGAGGGAGAGACCCAGTACTTC
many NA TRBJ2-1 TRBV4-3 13 CASSIGRDNEQFF TGCGCCAGCAGCATCGGACGGGATAATGAGCAGTTCTTC
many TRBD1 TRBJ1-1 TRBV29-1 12 CSGGQRNTEAFF TGCAGCGGGGGACAGAGAAACACTGAAGCTTTCTTT
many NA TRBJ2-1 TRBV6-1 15 CASSVIAEPYNEQFF TGTGCCAGCAGCGTTATAGCGGAGCCCTACAATGAGCAGTTCTTC
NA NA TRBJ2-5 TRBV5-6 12 CASRQAQETQYF TGTGCCAGCAGACAGGCGCAAGAGACCCAGTACTTC
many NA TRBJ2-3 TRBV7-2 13 CASSLVVEDTQYF TGTGCCAGCAGCTTAGTAGTTGAAGATACGCAGTATTTT
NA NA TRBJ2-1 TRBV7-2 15 CASSLDVSSYNEQFF TGTGCCAGCAGCTTGGACGTAAGCTCCTACAATGAGCAGTTCTTC
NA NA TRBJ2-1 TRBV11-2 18 CASSFYRAASGPYNEQFF TGTGCCAGCAGCTTTTACAGGGCCGCTAGCGGCCCCTACAATGAGCAGTTCTTC
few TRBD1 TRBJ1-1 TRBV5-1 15 CASRITTGVGTEAFF TGCGCCAGCAGAATAACAACAGGGGTCGGCACTGAAGCTTTCTTT
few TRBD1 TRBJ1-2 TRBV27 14 CASTPRQGLYGYTF TGTGCCAGCACCCCCCGACAGGGACTCTATGGCTACACCTTC
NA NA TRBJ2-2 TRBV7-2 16 CASSANYRENTGELFF TGTGCCAGCAGCGCAAATTACCGGGAGAACACCGGGGAGCTGTTTTTT
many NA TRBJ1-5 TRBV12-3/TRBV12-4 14 CASSTGLNQDAQHF TGTGCCAGCAGTACGGGACTGAACCAGGATGCCCAGCATTTT
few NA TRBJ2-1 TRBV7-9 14 CASSLTASYNEQFF TGTGCCAGCAGCTTAACTGCTTCCTACAATGAGCAGTTCTTC
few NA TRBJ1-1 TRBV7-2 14 CASSVLPGNTEAFF TGTGCCAGCAGTGTTCTTCCTGGGAACACTGAAGCTTTCTTT
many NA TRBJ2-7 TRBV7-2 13 CASSLSYSYEQYF TGTGCCAGCAGCTTAAGCTACTCCTACGAGCAGTACTTC
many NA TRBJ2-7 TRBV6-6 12 CASSQNNYEQYF TGTGCCAGCAGTCAAAATAACTACGAGCAGTACTTC
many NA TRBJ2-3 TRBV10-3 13 CAIRPAGTDTQYF TGTGCCATCAGGCCGGCAGGCACAGATACGCAGTATTTT
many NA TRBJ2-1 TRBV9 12 CASSVLYNEQFF TGTGCCAGCAGCGTACTGTACAATGAGCAGTTCTTC
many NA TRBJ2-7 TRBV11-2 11 CASSDFDEQYF TGTGCCAGCAGCGACTTTGACGAGCAGTACTTC
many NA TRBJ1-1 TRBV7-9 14 CASSLEGGYTEAFF TGTGCCAGCAGCTTAGAAGGGGGGTACACTGAAGCTTTCTTT
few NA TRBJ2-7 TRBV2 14 CASSPMYQNYEQYF TGTGCCAGCAGCCCCATGTATCAGAACTACGAGCAGTACTTC
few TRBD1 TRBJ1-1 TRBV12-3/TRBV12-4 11 CASSLGTAHLF TGTGCCAGCAGTTTGGGGACAGCTCACTTATTT
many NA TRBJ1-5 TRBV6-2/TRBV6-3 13 CASTGTFLSPQHF TGTGCCAGCACCGGGACCTTTTTAAGTCCCCAGCATTTT
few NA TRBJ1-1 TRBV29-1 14 CSVRDGGMNTEAFF TGCAGCGTTCGGGACGGGGGGATGAACACTGAAGCTTTCTTT
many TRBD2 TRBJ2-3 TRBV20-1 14 CSARLAGLGDTQYF TGCAGTGCCCGACTAGCGGGACTTGGGGATACGCAGTATTTT
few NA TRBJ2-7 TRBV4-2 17 CASSQAPFTGYSYEQYF TGTGCCAGCAGCCAAGCCCCCTTCACAGGATACTCCTACGAGCAGTACTTC
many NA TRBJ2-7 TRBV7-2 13 CASSTRARVEQYF TGTGCCAGCAGCACCCGCGCGAGGGTAGAGCAGTACTTC
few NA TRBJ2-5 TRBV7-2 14 CASSFISGRETQYF TGTGCCAGCAGTTTTATATCGGGGCGAGAGACCCAGTACTTC
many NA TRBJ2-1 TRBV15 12 CATSRDSQGQFF TGTGCCACCAGCAGAGATTCACAGGGCCAGTTCTTC
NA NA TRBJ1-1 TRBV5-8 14 CASSLVRVDTEAFF TGTGCCAGCAGCTTGGTCAGGGTTGACACTGAAGCTTTCTTT
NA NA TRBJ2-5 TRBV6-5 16 CASSYGGPRGQETQYF TGTGCCAGCAGTTACGGTGGGCCCCGGGGCCAAGAGACCCAGTACTTC
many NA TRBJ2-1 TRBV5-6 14 CASSFPGTGIEQFF TGTGCCAGCAGCTTTCCCGGGACCGGGATTGAGCAGTTCTTC
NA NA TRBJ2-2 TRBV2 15 CASSQGGTNTGELFF TGTGCCAGCAGTCAGGGGGGAACGAACACCGGGGAGCTGTTTTTT
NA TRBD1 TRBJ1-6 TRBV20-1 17 CSATGTGGGSYNSPLHF TGCAGTGCTACCGGGACAGGGGGGGGATCCTATAATTCACCCCTCCACTTT
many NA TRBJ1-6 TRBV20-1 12 CSARDGDSPLHF TGCAGTGCTAGAGATGGGGATTCACCCCTCCACTTT
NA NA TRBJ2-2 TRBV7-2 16 CASSFVGLVSTGELFF TGTGCCAGCAGCTTCGTAGGGCTAGTGAGCACCGGGGAGCTGTTTTTT
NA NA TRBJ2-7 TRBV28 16 CASSLLHGTSNTEQYF TGTGCCAGCAGTTTATTACACGGGACGTCAAATACCGAGCAGTACTTC
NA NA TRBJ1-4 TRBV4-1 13 CASSRSLEEKLFF TGCGCCAGCAGCCGATCCCTAGAAGAAAAACTGTTTTTT
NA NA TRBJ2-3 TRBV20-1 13 CSARQGTTDTQYF TGCAGTGCTAGGCAAGGGACCACAGATACGCAGTATTTT
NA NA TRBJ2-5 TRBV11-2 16 CASSRRWTTESETQYF TGTGCCAGCAGCCGCCGCTGGACAACTGAATCGGAGACCCAGTACTTC
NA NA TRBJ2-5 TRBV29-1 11 CSVGGMETQYF TGCAGCGTTGGTGGGATGGAGACCCAGTACTTC
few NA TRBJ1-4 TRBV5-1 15 CASSLGVRDGEKLFF TGCGCCAGCAGCTTGGGGGTCCGGGACGGAGAAAAACTGTTTTTT
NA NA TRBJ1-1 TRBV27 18 CASSLSPWSWGGDTEAFF TGTGCCAGCAGTTTATCGCCTTGGTCGTGGGGAGGGGACACTGAAGCTTTCTTT
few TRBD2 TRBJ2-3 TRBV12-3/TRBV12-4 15 CASSGGAFLQRTQYF TGTGCCAGCAGCGGGGGGGCCTTCCTCCAGCGTACGCAGTATTTT
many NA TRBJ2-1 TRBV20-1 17 CSARGEDRGSSYNEQFF TGCAGTGCTAGAGGAGAGGACCGGGGGAGCTCCTACAATGAGCAGTTCTTC
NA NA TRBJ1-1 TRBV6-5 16 CASSFHTGRVNTEAFF TGTGCCAGCAGTTTCCATACAGGGAGGGTAAATACTGAAGCTTTCTTT